The clone carrying this T cell receptor (beta chain) was counted only a few times. The antigen is undetermined. The entry originates in a study of T-cell memory formation after mild COVID-19. Findings and limits, study-wide: Mainly in CM and EM were contracting CD4+ clones; CD8+ were in EMRA.

Germline V gives CDR1 LGHNA, CDR2 YSLEER. The CDR3 runs to 14 residues. Between the trimmed V and J ends, which lost 1 base and 1 base, there was a span of 7 bases. 5'RACE with constant-segment primers yielded barcoded, UMI-tagged TCR alpha and TCR beta cDNA libraries. TCRdb used MiXCR to reprocess the 5' RACE reads, holding one entry per CDR3 protein. The table lists a few hundred thousand distinct CDR3 sequences, 20% to 25% of them singletons. Specimen: PBMCs or a T cell subset sorted from them (not recorded which). This sequence joins TRBV4-3 and TRBJ1-1; tentatively, D is TRBD1 (6 bases). This clonotype was obtained from a man aged 18 to 29 who had mild COVID-19 (a few samples of this study predate the infection). Cell type and time point are not known. CDR3 protein: CASSQGTENTEAFF. CDR3 in DNA: TGCGCCAGCAGCCAAGGGACAGAGAACACTGAAGCTTTCTTT.